A single sample is the source of the 31 T cell receptor beta chains below, sequenced in a study of cytomegalovirus exposure and HLA in healthy donors. With 60 Vbeta and 13 Jbeta primers, the PCR was carried out. TCRdb's table, derived via immunoSEQ multiplex PCR, lists solely in-frame clones and lacks some. With roughly 120,000 clones in the sample, the ten largest clones hold 1%. Sequencing was performed on PBMCs. Every receptor here comes from a man aged 18 to 35 in good health and CMV-seronegative.

This sequence joins TRBV2 and TRBJ2-7, with D possibly TRBD2 on 7 matching bases. CDR1 and CDR2 (germline): SNHLY, FYNNEI. Trimming stripped 8 bases from V and 1 base from J, with 15 bases between. This CDR3 has 14 residues. The CDR3 bases are TGTGCCAGCTGGAGGGGGGGCTCGTCCTACGAGCAGTACTTC. It translates to CASWRGGSSYEQYF. Together with reference TRBV2 and TRBJ2-7, the CDR3 gives the full variable domain: EPEVTQTPSHQVTQMGQEVILRCVPISNHLYFYWYRQILGQKVEFLVSFYNNEISEKSEIFDDQFSVERPDGSNFTLKIRSTKLEDSAMYFCASWRGGSSYEQYFGPGTRLTVT.

This sequence joins TRBV9 and TRBJ2-1; TRBD2 matches 8 bases. The CDR3 covers 14 residues. Germline CDR1 is SGDLS and CDR2 is YYNGEE. The V gene end was trimmed by 2 bases and the J gene end by 6 bases; junction bases not matched to a gene: 4. The CDR3 sequence is CASSVGTSPNEQFF. CDR3 DNA sequence: TGTGCCAGCAGCGTCGGGACTAGTCCCAATGAGCAGTTCTTC.

This rearrangement joins TRBV2 to TRBJ1-6; D uncertain. Germline CDR1 and CDR2: SNHLY and FYNNEI. This CDR3 comprises 15 residues. V lost 8 bases and J 0 bases, leaving 11 bases between the germline ends. CDR3 loop: CASARGSSYNSPLHF. In nucleotides, the CDR3 is TGTGCCAGCGCACGGGGAAGCTCCTATAATTCACCCCTCCACTTT.

This sequence joins TRBV6-5 and TRBJ2-5, with TRBD2 as a possible D gene (7 bases). The better agreement between TRBJ2-7 and the DNA end casts doubt on the J call. Germline CDR1 reads MNHEY; CDR2 reads SVGAGI. CDR3 length: 14 amino acids. The CDR3 region has the DNA TGTGCCAGCACCTCCGGGGGGCGCTGGGGCGAGCAGTACTTC. This codes for CASTSGGRWGEQYF.

The chain combines TRBV10-3 with TRBJ1-1; unclear D gene. Trimming removed 3 bases at V and 2 bases at J, with 13 bases between. This CDR3 has 15 amino acids. From germline, CDR1 is ENHRY and CDR2 SYGVKD. The CDR3: CAISDWSRTNTEAFF. CDR3 DNA sequence: TGTGCCATCAGTGATTGGTCCCGGACTAACACTGAAGCTTTCTTT.

The V and J genes are TRBV27 and TRBJ1-4, with TRBD1 identical over 9 bases. The CDR3 contains 17 residues. J lost 0 bases, V lost 5 bases, and 7 bases had no gene match. Germline V CDR1 and CDR2: MNHEY, SMNVEV (reference sequence). This CDR3 reads CASSPGTGFATNEKLFF. The CDR3 nucleotides read TGTGCCAGCAGTCCTGGGACAGGGTTCGCAACTAATGAAAAACTGTTTTTT.

This chain uses TRBV5-4 with TRBJ2-6, with TRBD1 as a possible D gene (6 bases). This CDR3 comprises 16 residues. CDR1 SGHNT and CDR2 YYREEE come from the germline V gene (reference sequence). Trimming left V 4 bases short and J 0 bases short, with 11 bases between. CDR3 coding DNA: TGTGCCAGCAGCCTGTACAGGGTCTCTGGGGCCAACGTCCTGACTTTC. It codes for CASSLYRVSGANVLTF. The full variable domain, rest sourced from reference TRBV5-4 and TRBJ2-6, is ETGVTQSPTHLIKTRGQQVTLRCSSQSGHNTVSWYQQALGQGPQFIFQYYREEENGRGNFPPRFSGLQFPNYSSELNVNALELDDSALYLCASSLYRVSGANVLTFGAGSRLTVL.

This chain uses TRBV4-1 with TRBJ1-1; D ambiguous. This CDR3 has 14 residues. Germline CDR1 is MGHRA and CDR2 is YSYEKL. With 4 bases removed from V and 0 bases from J, the gap between germline ends came to 9 bases. In DNA form, the CDR3 reads TGCGCCAGCAGCCCCACACCCTTGAACACTGAAGCTTTCTTT. Its translation: CASSPTPLNTEAFF.

This chain uses TRBV7-4 with TRBJ2-3; 8 bases match TRBD1. The CDR3 loop spans 13 amino acids. The trim removed 8 bases at V and 4 bases at J, leaving 5 bases unmatched. CDR1 SGHVT and CDR2 SQSDAQ come from the germline V gene. This chain's CDR3 is CASGSGGSDTQYF. The CDR3, as DNA: TGTGCCAGCGGCTCAGGGGGCTCAGATACGCAGTATTTT.

The chain uses TRBV9 and TRBJ1-6, with TRBD1 identical over 7 bases. The J segment lost 0 bases and the V segment lost 3 bases, leaving 9 bases of the junction unmatched. CDR1 is SGDLS, CDR2 YYNGEE, per germline. The CDR3 has 18 residues. CDR3 nucleotides: TGTGCCAGCAGCGAGAGGGACAGAATTAACTCCTATAATTCACCCCTCCACTTT. Its translation: CASSERDRINSYNSPLHF.

This chain connects TRBV9 to TRBJ1-2, with TRBD1 matching over 12 bases. This CDR3 has 16 amino acids. J was trimmed by 6 bases and V by 0 bases; bases with no gene match: 6. Germline assignment: CDR1 SGDLS and CDR2 YYNGEE. CDR3 protein: CASSVVTGTGGDGYTF. The CDR3 nucleotides read TGTGCCAGCAGCGTAGTCACCGGGACAGGGGGCGATGGCTACACCTTC.

J is TRBJ1-2 and V is TRBV19; D unclear. The germline CDR1 and CDR2 sequences are LNHDA and SQIVND (reference sequence). The length of the CDR3 is 13 residues. Trimming removed 3 bases at V and 8 bases at J, with 13 bases between. The CDR3 is CASSMAALVGYTF. CDR3 DNA sequence: TGTGCCAGTAGTATGGCCGCCCTGGTGGGCTACACCTTC.

The chain joins TRBV7-6 to TRBJ2-5; a weak D match, TRBD2 (5 bases). This CDR3 has 14 amino acids. The V end lost 5 bases, the J end lost 1 base, and 11 bases lay between the germline ends. In germline, CDR1 is SGHVS, CDR2 FNYEAQ. The CDR3 DNA reads TGTGCCAGCAGCGTATTCGAGGGCCAAGAGACCCAGTACTTC. It translates to CASSVFEGQETQYF.

V and J are TRBV27 and TRBJ1-3, with D hard to call. Trimming cost V 5 bases and J 4 bases, with 12 bases left between them. From germline, CDR1 is MNHEY and CDR2 SMNVEV (reference sequence). The CDR3 covers 14 residues. The chain's CDR3 is CASSLSGWGNTIYF. The CDR3 coding sequence is TGTGCCAGCAGTCTTTCAGGTTGGGGAAACACCATATATTTT.

The chain joins TRBV5-1 to TRBJ2-7; 9 bases align to TRBD1. The V segment lost 3 bases and the J segment 2 bases; nucleotides outside the gene matches: 6. This CDR3 has 15 amino acids. Germline assignment: CDR1 SGHRS and CDR2 YFSETQ. DNA for the CDR3: TGCGCCAGCAGCTCGGGACAGGGATCCGCCTACGAGCAGTACTTC. It yields the protein CASSSGQGSAYEQYF. The whole variable domain, filled in from reference TRBV5-1 and TRBJ2-7, reads KAGVTQTPRYLIKTRGQQVTLSCSPISGHRSVSWYQQTPGQGLQFLFEYFSETQRNKGNFPGRFSGRQFSNSRSEMNVSTLELGDSALYLCASSSGQGSAYEQYFGPGTRLTVT.

The chain is built from TRBV19 and TRBJ1-5; 9 bases match TRBD1. Germline loops: CDR1 LNHDA, CDR2 SQIVND (reference sequence). The CDR3 contains 20 residues. The V and J ends lost 5 bases and 0 bases, in that order; junction bases with no gene match: 17. Here the CDR3 DNA reads TGTGCCAGTAGTGGAGTCCCGGGACAGGGCTGGGGGGATAGCAATCAGCCCCAGCATTTT. Protein sequence: CASSGVPGQGWGDSNQPQHF.

The genes are TRBV14 and TRBJ2-7, with TRBD2 matching over 8 bases. V lost 11 bases and J lost 5; bases outside the gene matches: 5. There are 11 residues in the CDR3. From germline, CDR1 is SGHDN and CDR2 FVKESK. CDR3 sequence: CALSGSNEQYF. The CDR3 DNA is TGTGCCCTCAGCGGGAGCAACGAGCAGTACTTC.

This sequence joins TRBV6-5 and TRBJ2-3; 9 positions match TRBD1. The CDR3 totals 15 residues. The V gene's germline CDR1 is MNHEY and CDR2 SVGAGI. Unmatched junction bases numbered 7, after V lost 6 bases and J lost 3 bases. In DNA form, the CDR3 reads TGTGCCAGCAGCACGACAGGGGGTAGGACAGATACGCAGTATTTT. This codes for CASSTTGGRTDTQYF.

V usage is TRBV5-5 and J usage is TRBJ1-2; 10 bases map to TRBD1. The V segment lost 3 bases and the J segment 5 bases; nucleotides outside the gene matches: 7. This CDR3 has 15 amino acids. The germline V gene has CDR1 SGHKS and CDR2 YYEKEE (reference sequence). For the CDR3, the DNA is TGTGCCAGCAGCTCCCGGACAGGGGGTATGTATGGCTACACCTTC. It codes for CASSSRTGGMYGYTF.

The rearrangement links TRBV12-5 to TRBJ2-6; possibly TRBD1 for D (5 bases). The germline V gene has CDR1 LGHNT and CDR2 FRNRAP. CDR3 size: 18 residues. Deletions cut 2 bases from V and 1 base from J, with 15 bases between. The CDR3 bases are TGTGCTAGTGGTTTGATTACAGGCCCGTTGTCTGGGGCCAACGTCCTGACTTTC. It translates to CASGLITGPLSGANVLTF.

With respect to this clone: This is likely a read error, given that the CDR3 carries no conserved phenylalanine or tryptophan at its end. The rearrangement links TRBV19 to TRBJ2-7; 10 bases match TRBD1. Trimming at V came to 7 bases and at J to 5 bases, leaving 5 bases not matched to a gene. Germline V lookup: CDR1 LNHDA, CDR2 SQIVND (reference sequence). The CDR3 is 13 amino acids. The CDR3 is CASTGGQGNEQYL. The CDR3 DNA sequence: TGTGCCAGTACGGGGGGACAGGGGAACGAGCAGTACCTC.

The chain is built from TRBV10-1 and TRBJ2-1; D remains unclear. CDR1 and CDR2 from the germline V gene are WNHNN and SYGVQD (reference sequence). This CDR3 has 17 amino acids. V dropped 3 bases and J dropped 0 bases, with 15 bases sitting between them. Here the CDR3 DNA reads TGCGCCAGCAGTGATGTCGGCGGCACCAGCTCCTACAATGAGCAGTTCTTC. This gives the protein CASSDVGGTSSYNEQFF.

In nucleotides, the CDR3 is TGTGCCAGCAGTTCTCACCAAGGACAGGGGCGCGACGAGCAGTACTTC. Protein: CASSSHQGQGRDEQYF. The V and J genes are TRBV28 and TRBJ2-7; 9 positions match TRBD1. V trimming: 4 bases; J trimming: 5 bases; junction bases outside the gene matches: 12. There are 16 residues in the CDR3. The germline gives CDR1 MDHEN, CDR2 SYDVKM.

The chain uses TRBV7-6 and TRBJ1-5; maybe TRBD1 (6 bases). This CDR3 is 13 amino acids long. The V gene lost 5 bases and the J gene lost 5 bases, with 10 bases spanning the gap. Germline CDR1 reads SGHVS; CDR2 reads FNYEAQ. DNA of the CDR3: TGTGCCAGCAGCCCCAACAGGGATCAGCCCCAGCATTTT. This encodes CASSPNRDQPQHF. Drawing the rest from reference TRBV7-6 and TRBJ1-5, the complete variable domain is GAGVSQSPRYKVTKRGQDVALRCDPISGHVSLYWYRQALGQGPEFLTYFNYEAQQDKSGLPNDRFSAERPEGSISTLTIQRTEQRDSAMYRCASSPNRDQPQHFGDGTRLSIL.

The chain is built from TRBV18 and TRBJ2-7, with TRBD1 matching over 9 bases. Germline loops: CDR1 KGHSH, CDR2 LQKENI. The CDR3 runs 14 residues. V shed 4 bases, J shed 5 bases, and the junction held 6 bases outside the gene matches. The CDR3 loop is CASSRDRGYDEQYF. CDR3 nucleotides: TGTGCCAGCTCACGAGACAGGGGGTACGACGAGCAGTACTTC.

The chain uses TRBV5-1 and TRBJ1-3; 10 bases are shared with TRBD1. The germline V gene has CDR1 SGHRS and CDR2 YFSETQ. This CDR3 spans 15 amino acids. The V gene end was trimmed by 0 bases and the J gene end by 7 bases; junction bases not matched to a gene: 4. Here the CDR3 reads CASSLGTGGVNTIYF. The CDR3 region has the DNA TGCGCCAGCAGCTTGGGGACAGGGGGTGTGAACACCATATATTTT.

The J gene is TRBJ1-1, the V gene TRBV19; maybe TRBD1 (5 bases). The germline V and J ends were trimmed by 1 base and 2 bases, with 11 bases remaining between them. The CDR3 extends over 15 amino acids. Germline loops: CDR1 LNHDA, CDR2 SQIVND (reference sequence). CDR3 in amino acids: CASSIVGGANTEAFF. The CDR3 region has the DNA TGTGCCAGTAGTATAGTTGGAGGGGCCAACACTGAAGCTTTCTTT.

This chain joins TRBV6-1 and TRBJ1-1; D is uncertain. Germline CDR1 reads MNHNS; CDR2 reads SASEGT. CDR3 length equals 15 residues. The germline V and J ends were trimmed by 6 bases and 2 bases, with 16 bases remaining between them. The CDR3: CASRVGEGANTEAFF. The CDR3 DNA is TGTGCCAGCAGGGTTGGGGAGGGCGCCAACACTGAAGCTTTCTTT.

This chain joins TRBV28 and TRBJ2-4; a possible D gene is TRBD2 (7 bases). Germline V lookup: CDR1 MDHEN, CDR2 SYDVKM. The CDR3 has 16 amino acids. Trimming removed 7 bases at V and 2 bases at J, with 18 bases between. The DNA for the CDR3 is TGTGCCAGCACAAAGGGGGGGGCTCAATCCAAAAACATTCAGTACTTC. It encodes CASTKGGAQSKNIQYF.

The chain uses TRBV6-5 and TRBJ1-6; no definite D call. The germline V gene has CDR1 MNHEY and CDR2 SVGAGI. The CDR3 totals 14 residues. V dropped 5 bases and J dropped 0 bases, with 5 bases sitting between them. Here the CDR3 reads CASSPVSYNSPLHF. The CDR3 bases are TGTGCCAGCAGTCCCGTCTCCTATAATTCACCCCTCCACTTT.

The chain combines TRBV9 with TRBJ1-1; D ambiguous. The germline gives CDR1 SGDLS, CDR2 YYNGEE. Trimming cost V 0 bases and J 1 base, with 10 bases left between them. This CDR3 comprises 15 residues. The CDR3 is CASSVDGVPNTEAFF. In DNA form, the CDR3 reads TGTGCCAGCAGCGTAGACGGGGTCCCGAACACTGAAGCTTTCTTT.